Listed below are T cell receptor beta chains from one sample, sequenced in a study of blood T cells in healthy people across ages. TCRdb re-derived calls from the 5' RACE reads in MiXCR, one entry per CDR3 protein. This table has about 1 million distinct CDR3 sequences, 40% to 50% appearing once. The sample comprised blood. These receptors were collected from a woman aged 60 to 75 in good health. Both conserved end residues are part of each CDR3. Each record gives: J gene, V gene, clone size, D gene, CDR3 protein, CDR3 DNA. D genes are given only for firm matches. Size tells how often a clone was seen (once, few, many) or the class of an expanded clone, and some rows leave it out.

>TRBJ2-7|TRBV28|.|TRBD1
CASSTGQGPYEQYF
TGTGCCAGCAGTACCGGACAGGGACCATACGAGCAGTACTTC
>TRBJ2-5|TRBV2|few|TRBD2
CASSEGLAEGTQYF
TGTGCCAGCAGTGAAGGGCTAGCGGAAGGGACCCAGTACTTC
>TRBJ2-2|TRBV10-3|once|.
CASTQNAEELFF
TGTGCCTCCACACAGAACGCAGAGGAGCTGTTTTTT
>TRBJ2-7|TRBV7-2|many|.
CASSLAGSRTLPQYF
TGTGCCAGCAGCTTAGCCGGGTCTAGGACCTTGCCCCAGTACTTC
>TRBJ1-2|TRBV3-1|.|.
CASSQAGFDYTF
TGTGCCAGCAGCCAAGCGGGGTTTGACTACACCTTC
>TRBJ2-1|TRBV4-2|.|.
CASSLSTRHNEQFF
TGTGCCAGCAGCCTATCAACTAGGCACAATGAGCAGTTCTTC
>TRBJ1-5|TRBV15|.|TRBD1
CATSSTDRASQPQHF
TGTGCCACCAGCAGCACCGACAGGGCTAGCCAGCCCCAGCATTTT
>TRBJ2-7|TRBV7-9|few|TRBD1
CASSLAGQVPYEQYF
TGTGCCAGCAGCTTAGCGGGACAGGTTCCTTACGAGCAGTACTTC
>TRBJ1-2|TRBV29-1|.|.
CSVEAIPRLNYGYTF
TGCAGCGTTGAAGCCATACCCCGATTAAACTATGGCTACACCTTC
>TRBJ2-7|TRBV11-2|.|.
CASSLETGLRYEQYF
TGTGCCAGCAGCTTAGAAACCGGACTCCGCTACGAGCAGTACTTC
>TRBJ2-5|TRBV15|.|TRBD1
CATSKDRGVGETQYF
TGTGCCACCAGCAAAGACAGGGGGGTTGGGGAGACCCAGTACTTC
>TRBJ2-1|TRBV27|few|.
CASRLRLNTEFF
TGTGCCAGCAGACTAAGGCTTAACACCGAGTTCTTC
>TRBJ2-1|TRBV20-1|.|TRBD2
CSAGRGSSYNEQFF
TGCAGTGCCGGGAGGGGGAGCTCCTACAATGAGCAGTTCTTC
>TRBJ1-6|TRBV20-1|few|TRBD1
CSARPGTGENSPLHF
TGCAGTGCTAGACCCGGGACAGGGGAGAATTCACCCCTCCACTTT